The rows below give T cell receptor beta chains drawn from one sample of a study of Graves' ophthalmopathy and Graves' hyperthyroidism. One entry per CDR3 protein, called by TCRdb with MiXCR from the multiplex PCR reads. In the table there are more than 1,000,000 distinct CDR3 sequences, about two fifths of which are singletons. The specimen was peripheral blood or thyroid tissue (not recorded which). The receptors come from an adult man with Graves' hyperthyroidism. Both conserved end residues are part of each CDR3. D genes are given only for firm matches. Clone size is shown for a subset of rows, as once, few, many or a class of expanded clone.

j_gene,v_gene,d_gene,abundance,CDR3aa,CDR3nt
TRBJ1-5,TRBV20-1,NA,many,CSARDQSGGHQPQHF,TGCAGTGCTAGAGATCAGTCGGGAGGGCATCAGCCCCAGCATTTT
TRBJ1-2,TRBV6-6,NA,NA,CASSVSSRQAYGYTF,TGTGCCAGCAGTGTCTCCTCTCGGCAGGCCTATGGCTACACCTTC
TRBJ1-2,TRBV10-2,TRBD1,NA,CASSAGQGTGYTF,TGCGCCAGCAGTGCCGGACAGGGGACTGGCTACACCTTC
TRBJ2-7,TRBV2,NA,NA,CASKGPVATGSYEQYF,TGTGCCAGCAAGGGCCCCGTCGCGACAGGCTCCTACGAGCAGTACTTC
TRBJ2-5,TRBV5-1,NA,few,CASSPGWREKTQYF,TGCGCCAGCAGCCCTGGATGGAGGGAGAAGACCCAGTACTTC
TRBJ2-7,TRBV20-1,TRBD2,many,CSAMVGSGGVSEQYF,TGCAGTGCTATGGTCGGTAGCGGGGGGGTTTCCGAGCAGTACTTC
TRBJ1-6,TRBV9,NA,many,CASSVGAGYNSPLHF,TGTGCCAGCAGCGTAGGCGCAGGGTATAATTCACCCCTCCACTTT
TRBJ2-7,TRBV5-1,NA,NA,CASSLETGRSPYEQYF,TGCGCCAGCAGCTTGGAAACGGGGCGATCCCCCTACGAGCAGTACTTC
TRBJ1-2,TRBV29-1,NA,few,CSVDLQAPANYGYTF,TGCAGCGTTGACCTCCAGGCGCCAGCTAACTATGGCTACACCTTC
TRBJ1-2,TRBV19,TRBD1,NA,CASSPGTGGNYGQTF,TGTGCCAGTAGTCCTGGGACAGGGGGCAACTATGGCCAGACCTTC
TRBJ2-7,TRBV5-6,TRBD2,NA,CASSLAIAGGTYEQYF,TGTGCCAGCAGCTTGGCCATAGCGGGAGGTACCTACGAGCAGTACTTC
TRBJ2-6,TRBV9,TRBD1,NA,CASSSDTGAGANVLTF,TGTGCCAGCAGCTCGGATACAGGGGCTGGGGCCAACGTCCTGACTTTC
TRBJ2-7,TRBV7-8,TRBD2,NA,CASSGGTSHEQYF,TGTGCCAGCAGCGGCGGGACTAGCCACGAGCAGTACTTC
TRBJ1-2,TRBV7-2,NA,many,CASSLVSNYGYTF,TGTGCCAGCAGCTTAGTGAGTAACTATGGCTACACCTTC
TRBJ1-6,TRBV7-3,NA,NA,CASSLNREGNSPLHF,TGTGCCAGCAGCTTAAACAGGGAGGGCAATTCACCCCTCCACTTT
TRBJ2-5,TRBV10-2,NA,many,CASSGEAQETQYF,TGCGCCAGCAGCGGAGAGGCCCAAGAGACCCAGTACTTC
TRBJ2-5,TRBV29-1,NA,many,CSVDVYQETQYF,TGCAGCGTTGACGTTTACCAAGAGACCCAGTACTTC
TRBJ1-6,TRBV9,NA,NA,CASGTNYNSPLHF,TGTGCCAGCGGGACGAACTATAATTCACCCCTCCACTTT
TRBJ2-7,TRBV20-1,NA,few,CSAIFPNSYEQYF,TGCAGTGCTATCTTCCCAAACTCCTACGAGCAGTACTTC
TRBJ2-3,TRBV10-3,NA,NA,CAISVIPPALADTQYF,TGTGCCATCAGTGTTATCCCACCCGCACTCGCAGATACGCAGTATTTT
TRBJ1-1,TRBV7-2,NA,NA,CASSWQGGIEAFF,TGTGCCAGCAGCTGGCAGGGTGGAATAGAAGCTTTCTTT
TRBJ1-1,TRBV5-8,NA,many,CASRWALNTEAFF,TGTGCCAGCAGATGGGCCCTGAACACTGAAGCTTTCTTT
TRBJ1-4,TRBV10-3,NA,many,CAISEAGRKLFF,TGTGCCATCAGTGAGGCGGGACGTAAACTGTTTTTT
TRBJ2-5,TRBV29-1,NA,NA,CSVVGDKETQYF,TGCAGCGTAGTTGGAGATAAAGAGACCCAGTACTTC
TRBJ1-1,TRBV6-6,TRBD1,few,CASSGTGGLTEAFF,TGTGCCAGCAGTGGTACAGGGGGCTTGACTGAAGCTTTCTTT
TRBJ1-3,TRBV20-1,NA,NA,CSARATGSSGNTIYF,TGCAGTGCTAGAGCTACCGGCTCCTCTGGAAACACCATATATTTT
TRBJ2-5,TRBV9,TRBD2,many,CASSVEERGGLETQYF,TGTGCCAGCAGCGTAGAGGAGCGGGGGGGCCTGGAGACCCAGTACTTC
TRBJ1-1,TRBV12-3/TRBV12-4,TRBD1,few,CASSRGQGRSLEAFF,TGTGCCAGCAGTCGGGGACAGGGTAGAAGTTTGGAGGCTTTCTTT
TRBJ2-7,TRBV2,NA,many,CASSVVDRTYEQYF,TGTGCCAGCAGTGTGGTCGACCGGACCTACGAGCAGTACTTC
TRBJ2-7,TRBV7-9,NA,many,CASRGDFPGSEQYF,TGTGCCAGCAGGGGGGACTTTCCGGGATCCGAGCAGTACTTC
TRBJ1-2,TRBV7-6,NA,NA,CASSYEFYGYPF,TGTGCCAGCAGTTACGAATTCTATGGCTACCCCTTC
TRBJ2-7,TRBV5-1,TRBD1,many,CASSDRGTGASEQYF,TGCGCCAGCAGCGATCGAGGGACAGGGGCAAGCGAGCAGTACTTC
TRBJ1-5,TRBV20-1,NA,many,CSARGGASNQPQHF,TGCAGTGCTAGGGGCGGGGCGAGCAATCAGCCCCAGCATTTT
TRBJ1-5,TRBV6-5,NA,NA,CASSPNDIGVGNQPQHF,TGTGCCAGCAGCCCTAACGATATCGGGGTGGGAAATCAGCCCCAGCATTTT
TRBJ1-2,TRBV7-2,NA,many,CASSLAGGANYGYTF,TGTGCCAGCAGCTTAGCCGGGGGCGCTAACTATGGCTACACCTTC
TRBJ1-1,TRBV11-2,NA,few,CASSAQVGGNTEAFF,TGTGCCAGCAGTGCCCAGGTAGGGGGGAACACTGAAGCTTTCTTT
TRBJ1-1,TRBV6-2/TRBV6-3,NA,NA,CASSPRDGMNTEAFF,TGTGCCAGCAGTCCCCGGGACGGGATGAACACTGAAGCTTTCTTT
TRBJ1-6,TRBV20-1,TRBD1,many,CSARAPGGNNSPLHF,TGCAGTGCTAGAGCCCCAGGGGGCAATAATTCACCCCTCCACTTT
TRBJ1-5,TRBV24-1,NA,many,CATSEPYSNQPQHF,TGTGCCACCAGTGAACCATATAGCAATCAGCCCCAGCATTTT
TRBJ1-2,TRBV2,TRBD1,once,CASGGTELPFGYTF,TGTGCCAGCGGCGGGACAGAGTTGCCTTTTGGCTACACCTTC
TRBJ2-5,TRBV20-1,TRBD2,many,CSARDRTSSKTQYF,TGCAGTGCTAGAGATAGGACTAGCTCAAAGACCCAGTACTTC
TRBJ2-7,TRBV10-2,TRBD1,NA,CASSDPGTESYEQYF,TGCGCCAGCAGTGACCCCGGGACAGAATCCTACGAGCAGTACTTC
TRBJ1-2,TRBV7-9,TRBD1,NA,CASSLDRVPHYGYTF,TGTGCCAGCAGCTTGGACAGGGTCCCACACTATGGCTACACCTTC
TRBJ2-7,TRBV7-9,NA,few,CASSSPEGGEQYF,TGTGCCAGCAGCTCCCCTGAGGGGGGGGAGCAGTACTTC
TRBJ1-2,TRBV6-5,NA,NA,CASSPEAPARYGYTF,TGTGCCAGCAGTCCCGAGGCCCCGGCAAGATATGGCTACACCTTC
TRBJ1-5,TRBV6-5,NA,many,CASSSGSLHPQHF,TGTGCCAGCAGTTCGGGCAGCCTTCACCCCCAGCATTTT
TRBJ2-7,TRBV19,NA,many,CASSMAQHYEQYF,TGTGCCAGTAGTATGGCACAGCATTACGAGCAGTACTTC
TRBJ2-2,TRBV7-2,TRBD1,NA,CASRSGTGAWTGELFF,TGTGCCAGCAGGTCTGGGACAGGGGCGTGGACCGGGGAGCTGTTTTTT
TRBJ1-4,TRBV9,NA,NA,CASSVDGAIGEKLFF,TGTGCCAGCAGCGTAGACGGGGCGATAGGTGAAAAACTGTTTTTT
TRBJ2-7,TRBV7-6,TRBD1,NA,CASSSPGTGPYEQYF,TGTGCCAGCAGTTCTCCAGGGACAGGCCCCTACGAGCAGTACTTC
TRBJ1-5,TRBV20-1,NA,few,CSALPTVNQPQHF,TGCAGTGCTCTTCCGACCGTGAATCAGCCCCAGCATTTT
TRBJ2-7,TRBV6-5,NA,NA,CASRLSPQGNYEQYF,TGTGCCAGCAGGTTGTCCCCTCAGGGGAACTACGAGCAGTACTTC
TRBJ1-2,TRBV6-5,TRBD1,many,CASSYSGRGLVGYTF,TGTGCCAGCAGTTACTCGGGCAGGGGGCTTGTTGGCTACACCTTC